These 25 T cell receptor beta chains were all obtained from the same sample, sequenced in a study of T cells in Graves' hyperthyroidism and ophthalmopathy. TCR beta CDR3 sequences were amplified from RNA transcripts. Primed by the HTBI set, a first-round RT-PCR was run on the TCR CDR3. TCRdb redid the calling of the multiplex PCR reads with MiXCR, one entry per CDR3 protein. The table has about 400,000 distinct CDR3 sequences, about an eighth seen once. Sequenced input: blood. The receptors shown here come from a woman younger than 30 with Graves' hyperthyroidism.

This clonotype was seen at least ten times. CDR3 loop: CASSAGTSHNEQFF. The CDR3 DNA sequence: TGTGCCAGCAGCGCCGGGACTAGCCATAATGAGCAGTTCTTC. The genes are TRBV11-2 and TRBJ2-1, with 9 bases lining up with TRBD2. Looked up from germline, CDR1 is SGHAT and CDR2 is FQNNGV. Trimming took 5 bases from V and 7 from J; bases not matched to a gene: 6. The CDR3 has 14 amino acids.

The V call is TRBV28, the J call TRBJ2-2; 8 nucleotides line up with TRBD1. The CDR3 sequence is 16 residues long. The J segment lost 4 bases and the V segment lost 5 bases, leaving 9 bases of the junction unmatched. CDR1 MDHEN and CDR2 SYDVKM come from the germline V gene. The CDR3 sequence: CASSAAGGASTGELFF. The DNA of the CDR3 is TGTGCCAGCAGTGCCGCAGGGGGCGCGAGCACCGGGGAGCTGTTTTTT.

The chain joins TRBV19 to TRBJ1-1; the D is unclear. Deletions cut 5 bases from V and 6 bases from J, with 13 bases between. CDR1 LNHDA and CDR2 SQIVND come from the germline V gene (reference sequence). This CDR3 is 13 amino acids long. The CDR3 DNA sequence: TGTGCCAGTAGTGTCCTGGGTGGGCCTGAAGCTTTCTTT. Encoded protein: CASSVLGGPEAFF.

V is TRBV5-1 and J is TRBJ1-2, with D tentatively TRBD1 (6 bases). The germline CDR1 and CDR2 sequences are SGHRS and YFSETQ. V shed 4 bases and J shed 0 bases, with 10 bases lying between them. CDR3 length equals 14 residues. Here the CDR3 reads CASSRQEANYGYTF. The CDR3 DNA is TGCGCCAGCAGCCGACAGGAAGCTAACTATGGCTACACCTTC. The full variable domain, its missing parts supplied by reference TRBV5-1 and TRBJ1-2, is KAGVTQTPRYLIKTRGQQVTLSCSPISGHRSVSWYQQTPGQGLQFLFEYFSETQRNKGNFPGRFSGRQFSNSRSEMNVSTLELGDSALYLCASSRQEANYGYTFGSGTRLTVV.

The CDR3 coding sequence is TGTGCCAGCAGCCACAGGGTGTCAGGACACAACTCTGGAAACACCATATATTTT. This translates into CASSHRVSGHNSGNTIYF. This chain joins TRBV7-2 and TRBJ1-3; tentatively, D is TRBD1 (6 bases). The CDR3 covers 18 residues. CDR1 is SGHTA and CDR2 is FQGNSA in the germline V gene. Trimming took 5 bases from V and 0 from J, leaving 20 bases between them.

This clonotype showed up many times. The chain links TRBV6-1 to TRBJ1-1, with D unresolved. The CDR3 extends over 13 amino acids. CDR1 and CDR2 (germline): MNHNS, SASEGT. V lost 7 bases and J lost 1, with 10 bases in between. The CDR3 coding sequence is TGTGCCAGCACGTTACAGACGAACACTGAAGCTTTCTTT. Residues: CASTLQTNTEAFF.

Only a few counts were recorded for this clonotype. The CDR3 protein is CASSYSAGLREQYF. CDR3 sequence (DNA): TGTGCCAGCAGTTACTCGGCAGGGTTGAGGGAGCAGTACTTC. The J gene is TRBJ2-7, the V gene TRBV6-6; a possible D gene is TRBD1 (5 bases). This CDR3 has 14 residues. Deletions cut 0 bases from V and 7 bases from J, with 13 bases between. Germline V gene lookup returns CDR1 MNHNY and CDR2 SVGAGI (reference sequence).

As concerns this clonotype: A read error may produce the germline difference seen at one junction end. The chain couples TRBV5-5 to TRBJ2-5, with TRBD2 matching 11 bases. There are 17 residues in the CDR3. Germline V gene sequence: CDR1 SGHKS, CDR2 YYEKEE (reference sequence). CDR3 residues: CASSLGRRTSGSSPECF. CDR3 DNA sequence: TGTGCCAGCAGCTTGGGCCGACGAACTAGCGGGAGTTCCCCCGAGTGCTTC.

This clonotype was seen at least ten times. This rearrangement joins TRBV28 to TRBJ2-3, with 13 bases identical to TRBD2. V lost 3 bases to trimming and J lost 0 bases; unmatched junction nucleotides: 9. Germline CDR1 is MDHEN and CDR2 is SYDVKM. This CDR3 has 19 residues. CDR3 DNA: TGTGCCAGCAGTTTTTCGTCCGGGACTAGCGGGACTAGCACAGATACGCAGTATTTT. It specifies CASSFSSGTSGTSTDTQYF.

This clonotype has a count of ten or more. The rearrangement joins TRBV2 to TRBJ2-2; 7 bases fit TRBD1. Losses at the gene ends were 6 bases for V and 2 bases for J; bases not matched to a gene: 3. CDR1 is SNHLY and CDR2 is FYNNEI in the germline V gene. The CDR3 contains 14 residues. The CDR3 spells CASSNRGNTGELFF. For the CDR3, the DNA is TGTGCCAGCAGCAACAGGGGAAACACCGGGGAGCTGTTTTTT.

In this sample, this clonotype turned up a few times. The chain couples TRBV29-1 to TRBJ2-2, with D perhaps matching TRBD2 (5 bases). In germline, CDR1 is SQVTM, CDR2 ANQGSEA. V was shortened by 5 bases and J by 0 bases, with 16 bases between the two germline ends. CDR3 size: 16 residues. The CDR3 sequence: CSVLQADASNTGELFF. Written as DNA, the CDR3 is TGCAGCGTTCTTCAAGCGGATGCTTCGAACACCGGGGAGCTGTTTTTT.

In this sample, this clonotype turned up many times. V is TRBV11-3 and J is TRBJ1-1; no firm D call. Germline CDR1 SGHNT, CDR2 YENEEA. The V gene lost 3 bases and the J gene lost 1 base, with 6 bases spanning the gap. This CDR3 has 13 amino acids. CDR3 coding DNA: TGTGCCAGCAGCTTTGAACAGAACACTGAAGCTTTCTTT. This sequence encodes CASSFEQNTEAFF.

The sample holds many counts of this clonotype. The V and J genes are TRBV7-2 and TRBJ1-1; D is perhaps TRBD1 (6 bases). The germline gives CDR1 SGHTA, CDR2 FQGNSA. Trimming took 5 bases from V and 1 from J, leaving 14 bases between them. This CDR3 contains 15 residues. In nucleotides, the CDR3 is TGTGCCAGCAGCCCCCCTGGGGGGGCGAACACTGAAGCTTTCTTT. This sequence encodes CASSPPGGANTEAFF.

This clonotype was counted many times. The chain uses TRBV4-1 and TRBJ2-3; TRBD2 is a possible D gene (6 bases). The CDR3 consists of 14 residues. The germline V gene encodes CDR1 MGHRA and CDR2 YSYEKL. V was shortened by 0 bases and J by 6 bases, with 10 bases between the two germline ends. CDR3 nucleotides: TGCGCCAGCAGCCAAGAAGGTCGGGGGGATACGCAGTATTTT. Translating it yields CASSQEGRGDTQYF.

This clonotype has ten or more counts. This chain connects TRBV6-1 to TRBJ2-7, with 12 bases that match TRBD2. The CDR3 totals 17 residues. In germline, CDR1 is MNHNS, CDR2 SASEGT. V trimming: 5 bases; J trimming: 5 bases; junction bases outside the gene matches: 13. The CDR3: CASSPTILGLAGDEQYF. Written as DNA, the CDR3 is TGTGCCAGCAGTCCGACGATACTGGGACTAGCGGGCGACGAGCAGTACTTC.

In this sample, this clonotype turned up many times. This chain joins TRBV14 and TRBJ2-5, with TRBD1 matching 8 bases. After removal of 4 bases from V and 4 bases from J, the junction contained 5 bases not matched to a gene. CDR1 and CDR2 (germline): SGHDN, FVKESK. This CDR3 has 14 residues. The CDR3 DNA reads TGTGCCAGCAGCCTACTAGGACAGGGAGAGACCCAGTACTTC. The encoded protein is CASSLLGQGETQYF.

This clonotype showed up many times. The V call is TRBV4-1, the J call TRBJ2-5, with 7 bases lining up with TRBD2. Unmatched junction bases numbered 6, after V lost 2 bases and J lost 3 bases. Germline V gene data show CDR1 as MGHRA and CDR2 as YSYEKL. The CDR3 has 15 amino acids. CDR3 in amino acids: CASSQSGTTKETQYF. The DNA of the CDR3 is TGCGCCAGCAGCCAATCCGGGACTACGAAAGAGACCCAGTACTTC.

As to this clonotype: At one boundary the junction diverges from the germline segment, which might be a read error. The chain links TRBV2 to TRBJ2-1; D is unresolved. CDR1 and CDR2 (germline): SNHLY, FYNNEI. The CDR3 spans 12 residues. The CDR3 sequence: CASSELKNGQFF. The CDR3 nucleotides are TGTGCCAGCAGTGAACTAAAGAATGGGCAGTTCTTC.

This clonotype was picked up a small number of times. The chain recombines TRBV6-1 with TRBJ1-3; D unresolved. Between the trimmed V and J ends, which lost 7 bases and 3 bases, there was a span of 7 bases. Germline loops: CDR1 MNHNS, CDR2 SASEGT. The length of the CDR3 is 12 residues. CDR3: CASMGYGNTIYF. The CDR3 DNA sequence: TGTGCCAGCATGGGATATGGAAACACCATATATTTT.

This clonotype was seen ten or more times. V usage is TRBV2 and J usage is TRBJ2-2, with 8 positions matching TRBD2. V gave up 7 bases and J gave up 5 bases; unmatched junction bases: 9. This CDR3 is built from 15 residues. Per germline, CDR1 SNHLY and CDR2 FYNNEI. DNA for the CDR3: TGTGCCAGCACCCCGGGAGGGATCGGGACCGGGGAGCTGTTTTTT. Residues: CASTPGGIGTGELFF.

This clonotype has a handful of counts. The chain uses TRBV27 and TRBJ2-1; no firm D call. V was clipped by 6 bases and J by 6 bases, with 12 bases between them. Germline V gives CDR1 MNHEY, CDR2 SMNVEV (reference sequence). CDR3 length: 13 residues. CDR3 sequence: CASRPAQLNEQFF. CDR3 DNA sequence: TGTGCCAGCAGACCAGCACAACTCAATGAGCAGTTCTTC.

This clonotype came up many times. The chain has TRBV28 and TRBJ2-7; D remains ambiguous. V lost 2 bases, J lost 6 bases, and 5 bases lay in between. Germline V gives CDR1 MDHEN, CDR2 SYDVKM. There are 11 residues in the CDR3. In DNA form, the CDR3 reads TGTGCCAGCAGTTTAAGGCGCGAGCAGTACTTC. Protein sequence: CASSLRREQYF.

Note on this clonotype: One base away lies a much larger clone, so this may be a sequencing read error. The chain combines TRBV28 with TRBJ2-5; 10 bases map to TRBD1. This CDR3 is 15 amino acids long. The V gene's germline CDR1 is MDHEN and CDR2 SYDVKM. The DNA for the CDR3 is TGTGCCAGCAGTTCCGGGACAGGGGTCGAGGAGATCCAGTACTTC. Its protein is CASSSGTGVEEIQYF.

This clonotype was found a few times. A much larger clone differs from this one at a single base, so this may be a read error. The V and J genes are TRBV6-1 and TRBJ2-2; 11 nucleotides agree with TRBD2. This CDR3 is built from 15 residues. CDR1 and CDR2 (germline): MNHNS, SASEGT. In DNA form, the CDR3 reads TGTGCCAGCAGTAGACTAGCGGGACTCACCGGGAAGCTGTTTTTT. It specifies CASSRLAGLTGKLFF.

The rearrangement uses TRBV7-2 and TRBJ1-5; tentative D call: TRBD1 (5 bases). There are 15 residues in the CDR3. In germline, CDR1 is SGHTA, CDR2 FQGNSA. V was pared by 3 bases and J by 0 bases, with 9 bases between. In DNA form, the CDR3 reads TGTGCCAGCAGCTTTTGGCAGGGTAGCAATCAGCCCCAGCATTTT. Translated: CASSFWQGSNQPQHF.